This T cell receptor beta chain appears in the sequencing data of a study of a mutant IDH1 vaccine in newly diagnosed glioma. Time point defined: week 35, safety follow-up. Vaccination comprised doses that each held 300 ug of mutant IDH1 20-mer peptide, plus topical imiquimod. TCRdb's copy holds only in-frame clones and misses some; the assay was immunoSEQ multiplex PCR. The sample records 65,000 to 85,000 clones, around nine tenths being singletons. As to this clone: Its target is unknown.

CDR1 SGHNT and CDR2 YYREEE come from the germline V gene (reference sequence). V gave up 4 bases and J gave up 3 bases, with 17 bases separating them. The CDR3 sequence is 15 residues long. The chain combines TRBV5-4 with TRBJ2-7, with a weak D call TRBD1 (6 bases). Sequenced material: PBMCs, taken from a glioma patient whose treatment included an IDH1 peptide vaccine. The clonotype comes from a man aged 25-45 years with glioma. This CDR3 reads CASSGVGQGSYEQYF. CDR3 bases: TGTGCCAGCAGCGGCGTTGGGCAGGGGAGCTACGAGCAGTACTTC.